A single sample is the source of the 26 T cell receptor beta chains below, sequenced in a study of blood T cell repertoires in COVID-19. Measured with immunoSEQ multiplex PCR; TCRdb has only the in-frame clones, and not every one. The sample includes about 140,000 clones, roughly 80% of them seen just once. The specimen sequenced was peripheral blood. These receptors came from a woman aged 45-59 years with active or convalescent COVID-19.

The chain carries TRBV7-3 and TRBJ2-1, with 13 bases identical to TRBD2. This CDR3 is 16 amino acids long. CDR1 and CDR2 (germline): SGHTA, FQGTGA. After removal of 4 bases from V and 3 bases from J, the junction contained 3 bases not matched to a gene. CDR3: CASSSRTSGGYNEQFF. The CDR3 nucleotides are TGTGCCAGCAGCTCCCGGACTAGCGGGGGCTACAATGAGCAGTTCTTC.

The chain has TRBV24-1 and TRBJ1-2, with 11 nucleotides matching TRBD1. In germline, CDR1 is KGHDR, CDR2 SFDVKD. The CDR3 is 16 residues long. Trimming at V came to 7 bases and at J to 0 bases, leaving 6 bases not matched to a gene. CDR3 residues: CATSLDRGRANYGYTF. For the CDR3, the DNA is TGTGCCACCAGCCTGGACAGGGGGCGAGCTAACTATGGCTACACCTTC.

This clone was observed a single time. The rearrangement links TRBV7-9 to TRBJ2-1; tentatively, D is TRBD2 (6 bases). The length of the CDR3 is 15 residues. V shed 5 bases and J shed 6 bases, with 17 bases lying between them. CDR1 and CDR2 from the germline V gene are SEHNR and FQNEAQ (reference sequence). The CDR3 DNA reads as TGTGCCAGCAGCCCTTTTTCCGGCGGGGTCAATGAGCAGTTCTTC. This translates into CASSPFSGGVNEQFF. Full variable domain (missing parts from reference TRBV7-9 and TRBJ2-1): DTGVSQNPRHKITKRGQNVTFRCDPISEHNRLYWYRQTLGQGPEFLTYFQNEAQLEKSRLLSDRFSAERPKGSFSTLEIQRTEQGDSAMYLCASSPFSGGVNEQFFGPGTRLTVL.

The gene calls are TRBV6-5 and TRBJ1-5, with D hard to call. The V and J ends lost 0 bases and 3 bases respectively, with 3 bases between them. The germline V gene encodes CDR1 MNHEY and CDR2 SVGAGI. This CDR3 comprises 13 residues. CDR3 loop: CASSYSLNQPQHF. The CDR3 DNA is TGTGCCAGCAGTTACTCCCTCAATCAGCCCCAGCATTTT.

This clone was found a few times. This chain connects TRBV28 to TRBJ2-7, with 8 bases lining up with TRBD2. The junction had 3 bases not matched to a gene; V was cut back by 2 bases and J by 3 bases. CDR1 is MDHEN, CDR2 SYDVKM, per germline. The length of the CDR3 is 14 residues. The CDR3 is CASSLGGRSYEQYF. Here the CDR3 DNA reads TGTGCCAGCAGTTTAGGCGGGAGGAGCTACGAGCAGTACTTC.

This clone came up a few times. The chain recombines TRBV5-1 with TRBJ1-3; the D gene is possibly TRBD1 (5 bases). The CDR3 spans 15 residues. Deletions cut 1 base from V and 4 bases from J, with 12 bases between. Looked up from germline, CDR1 is SGHRS and CDR2 is YFSETQ. The CDR3 region is CASSLLEGPGNTIYF. DNA for the CDR3: TGCGCCAGCAGCTTGTTGGAGGGGCCGGGAAACACCATATATTTT.

The V gene is TRBV6-2 or TRBV6-3, the J gene TRBJ2-7; a possible D gene is TRBD1 (6 bases). The V and J ends lost 2 bases and 4 bases respectively, with 12 bases between them. Germline lookup yields CDR1 MNHEY and CDR2 SVGEGT. The CDR3 runs 14 residues. CDR3: CASSYQGYEYEQYF. CDR3 in DNA: TGTGCCAGCAGTTACCAGGGGTACGAGTACGAGCAGTACTTC.

For this clone: One end of the junction fails to match germline, which may point to a read error. The chain recombines TRBV6-1 with TRBJ1-4; D perhaps matches TRBD1 (6 bases). Germline V gene lookup returns CDR1 MNHNS and CDR2 SASEGT. The CDR3 sequence is 14 residues long. CDR3 nucleotides: TGTGCCAGCAGAGAAGAGGGGGTTCGTGAAAAACTGTTTTTT. This sequence encodes CASREEGVREKLFF.

The genes are TRBV5-1 and TRBJ1-5; D gene ambiguous. Germline V gene sequence: CDR1 SGHRS, CDR2 YFSETQ. This CDR3 is 15 amino acids long. Between the trimmed V and J ends, which lost 0 bases and 0 bases, there was a span of 7 bases. DNA for the CDR3: TGCGCCAGCAGCTTGGGACTGACTAGCAATCAGCCCCAGCATTTT. Protein sequence: CASSLGLTSNQPQHF.

The V call is TRBV3-1 (or the pseudogene TRBV3-2), the J call TRBJ2-7; 8 nucleotides agree with TRBD1. Germline V CDR1 and CDR2: LGHDT, YNNKEL (reference sequence). V was clipped by 1 base and J by 3 bases; unmatched bases: 8. The CDR3 is 16 residues long. The CDR3 loop is CASSQVQTGVSYEQYF. The CDR3 DNA is TGTGCCAGCAGCCAAGTACAGACAGGGGTGAGCTACGAGCAGTACTTC.

This clone was detected once. CDR3 loop: CASSLGGRDTEAFF. The CDR3 nucleotides are TGTGCCAGCAGCTTAGGGGGCAGGGACACTGAAGCTTTCTTT. The V call is TRBV7-2, the J call TRBJ1-1, with a tentative D call TRBD1 (5 bases). Per germline, CDR1 SGHTA and CDR2 FQGNSA. V gave up 1 base and J gave up 3 bases, with 9 bases separating them. This CDR3 is built from 14 residues.

This chain uses TRBV2 with TRBJ1-5; D not certain. The CDR3 length is 15 residues. With 6 bases removed from V and 3 bases from J, the gap between germline ends came to 15 bases. CDR1 SNHLY and CDR2 FYNNEI come from the germline V gene. The CDR3 DNA reads TGTGCCAGCAGGGCTGGAGGAATCCACAATCAGCCCCAGCATTTT. Translated: CASRAGGIHNQPQHF.

The chain links TRBV2 to TRBJ2-7; 11 positions match TRBD1. Per germline, CDR1 SNHLY and CDR2 FYNNEI. The CDR3 extends over 15 amino acids. Trimming took 5 bases from V and 6 from J; bases not matched to a gene: 9. CDR3 region: CASSLDRGRIVEQYF. The DNA for the CDR3 is TGTGCCAGCAGTCTGGACAGGGGGCGTATTGTCGAGCAGTACTTC.

This clone was detected a few times. This sequence joins TRBV27 and TRBJ1-2, with D perhaps TRBD1 (6 bases). Trimming cost V 8 bases and J 5 bases, with 15 bases left between them. Germline V CDR1 and CDR2: MNHEY, SMNVEV (reference sequence). This CDR3 comprises 13 residues. The CDR3 reads CASGPDSQYGYTF. In DNA, the CDR3 is TGTGCCAGCGGACCGGACAGCCAGTATGGCTACACCTTC.

The chain carries TRBV29-1 and TRBJ2-1; 9 bases agree with TRBD1. Germline loops: CDR1 SQVTM, CDR2 ANQGSEA. This CDR3 has 13 residues. The CDR3 DNA sequence: TGCAGTGGGGGACAGGGCTCCTACAATGAGCAGTTCTTC. It specifies CSGGQGSYNEQFF.

The chain joins TRBV7-9 to TRBJ1-1; D not certain. Germline V gene data show CDR1 as SEHNR and CDR2 as FQNEAQ (reference sequence). The length of the CDR3 is 14 residues. Trimming pared 3 bases from V and 0 bases from J, leaving 8 bases between. CDR3 residues: CASSLRGMNTEAFF. Written as DNA, the CDR3 is TGTGCCAGCAGCTTGAGAGGGATGAACACTGAAGCTTTCTTT. The whole variable domain, remainder taken from reference TRBV7-9 and TRBJ1-1, is DTGVSQNPRHKITKRGQNVTFRCDPISEHNRLYWYRQTLGQGPEFLTYFQNEAQLEKSRLLSDRFSAERPKGSFSTLEIQRTEQGDSAMYLCASSLRGMNTEAFFGQGTRLTVV.

The chain joins TRBV12-3 or TRBV12-4 to TRBJ1-5; a weak D match, TRBD1 (5 bases). The CDR3 length is 13 residues. Trimming pared 5 bases from V and 6 bases from J, leaving 11 bases between. In nucleotides, the CDR3 is TGTGCCAGCAGTCAGGGACTGAGTCAGCCCCAGCATTTT. Amino acid sequence: CASSQGLSQPQHF.

This clone has a count of ten or more. V and J are TRBV19 and TRBJ2-1, with D unresolved. The germline V gene encodes CDR1 LNHDA and CDR2 SQIVND (reference sequence). This CDR3 is 15 amino acids long. V was cut by 5 bases and J by 4 bases, with 15 bases left in between. The CDR3 sequence is CASSSPMGRYNEQFF. The DNA of the CDR3 is TGTGCCAGTAGTTCCCCGATGGGCAGATACAATGAGCAGTTCTTC.

The rearrangement links TRBV6-2 or TRBV6-3 to TRBJ1-3, with D uncertain. Between the trimmed V and J ends, which lost 6 bases and 2 bases, there was a span of 17 bases. The CDR3 consists of 16 residues. Per the germline V gene, CDR1 is MNHEY and CDR2 is SVGEGT. The CDR3 coding sequence is TGTGCCAGCAGCTCCCATGGACCGGAGGCTGGAAACACCATATATTTT. Amino acids: CASSSHGPEAGNTIYF.

The chain recombines TRBV19 with TRBJ2-7; D remains unclear. Between the trimmed V and J ends, which lost 0 bases and 0 bases, there was a span of 9 bases. The CDR3 runs 15 residues. Germline-derived CDR1 and CDR2 are LNHDA and SQIVND (reference sequence). CDR3 region: CASSIDPAVSYEQYF. The CDR3 bases are TGTGCCAGTAGTATAGATCCCGCGGTCTCCTACGAGCAGTACTTC.

V is TRBV6-2 or TRBV6-3 and J is TRBJ2-3; D unresolved. This CDR3 has 13 amino acids. With 5 bases removed from V and 7 bases from J, the gap between germline ends came to 13 bases. Germline lookup yields CDR1 MNHEY and CDR2 SVGEGT. CDR3 loop: CASSLQLRYTQYF. Here the CDR3 DNA reads TGTGCCAGCAGTCTCCAACTGCGTTATACGCAGTATTTT.

This clone was detected only a few times. The J gene is TRBJ1-4, the V gene TRBV15, with TRBD1 matching 7 bases. The CDR3 sequence is 16 residues long. V gave up 4 bases and J gave up 10 bases; unmatched junction bases: 15. Germline lookup yields CDR1 LNHNV and CDR2 YYDKDF (reference sequence). The chain's CDR3 is CATSTESTGPGGKLFF. In DNA form, the CDR3 reads TGTGCCACCAGCACCGAATCGACAGGGCCAGGCGGAAAACTGTTTTTT.

The chain carries TRBV29-1 and TRBJ1-1, with D possibly matching TRBD1 (5 bases). Per the germline V gene, CDR1 is SQVTM and CDR2 is ANQGSEA. CDR3 length equals 14 residues. V lost 6 bases to trimming and J lost 0 bases, with 14 bases between them. The CDR3 is CSVTVGTLNTEAFF. CDR3 nucleotides: TGCAGCGTGACCGTAGGGACTTTGAACACTGAAGCTTTCTTT.

The chain recombines TRBV27 with TRBJ1-5, with D perhaps matching TRBD1 (6 bases). This CDR3 contains 16 residues. V gave up 5 bases and J gave up 4 bases, with 18 bases separating them. Germline values: CDR1 MNHEY, CDR2 SMNVEV (reference sequence). The CDR3 loop reads CASSPWTEMNNQPQHF. CDR3 coding DNA: TGTGCCAGCAGTCCTTGGACAGAGATGAATAATCAGCCCCAGCATTTT.

A single count supports this clone. J is TRBJ1-5 and V is TRBV19; a weak D match, TRBD1 (5 bases). Trimming removed 6 bases at V and 7 bases at J, with 10 bases between. The CDR3 runs 12 residues. Germline-derived CDR1 and CDR2 are LNHDA and SQIVND (reference sequence). DNA of the CDR3: TGTGCCAGTAGACAGGTAAACCAGCCCCAGCATTTT. The encoded protein is CASRQVNQPQHF.

This chain uses TRBV21-1 with TRBJ1-5. TRBV21-1 counts as a pseudogene. CDR3 length equals 18 residues. The CDR3 region is CASSKGGSGKYSNQPQHF. The CDR3 nucleotides are TGTGCCAGCAGCAAAGGGGGATCGGGGAAGTATAGCAATCAGCCCCAGCATTTT.